These T cell receptor beta chains were read from a single sample in a study of blood T cell repertoires in COVID-19. Sequenced by immunoSEQ multiplex PCR; TCRdb stores in-frame clones only, minus some. The sample lists roughly 250,000 clones, 80% to 85% seen once, with approximately 14% in the top ten. The sample comprised peripheral blood. These receptors came from a person between 70 and 80 years old with COVID-19, enrolled during active disease. The CDR3 runs from the conserved cysteine through the conserved F or W. A D gene is named only where the DNA matches it firmly. Expanded clones get a size class; other rows say once, few or many, or leave the size out.

NA	NA	TRBV5-5	TRBJ1-4	TGTGCCAGCAGCTCACAGGGCAGTCCTAATGAAAAACTGTTTTTT	CASSSQGSPNEKLFF
NA	NA	TRBV3-1/TRBV3-2	TRBJ1-6	TGTGCCAGCAGCTCCCCGGCAGGGCCGGGTTCACCCCTCCACTTT	CASSSPAGPGSPLHF
NA	NA	TRBV7-2	TRBJ2-3	TGTGCCAGCAGCTTACTGGGGCCAGATACGCAGTATTTT	CASSLLGPDTQYF
NA	NA	TRBV7-9	TRBJ1-2	TGTGCCAGCAGCTTAATCGAGAATGGCTACACCTTC	CASSLIENGYTF
NA	TRBD2	TRBV24-1	TRBJ2-2	TGTGCCACCAGTGATCCCGGACTAGCGGGAGGAACCGGGGAGCTGTTTTTT	CATSDPGLAGGTGELFF
once	NA	TRBV7-9	TRBJ2-7	TGTGCCAGCAGCCCTTTATACGAGCAGTACTTC	CASSPLYEQYF
once	NA	TRBV9	TRBJ2-1	TGTGCCAGCAGCGCCCGCGGGACTTTTGAAGACAATGAGCAGTTCTTC	CASSARGTFEDNEQFF
NA	TRBD2	TRBV19	TRBJ2-5	TGTGCCAGTAGTGCTAGCGGGGCTGGGGTTAGACGGGAGACCCAGTACTTC	CASSASGAGVRRETQYF
NA	TRBD2	TRBV9	TRBJ2-3	TGTGCCAGCAGCGTCTCAGGGGCGGGAGGGCTGGCAGATACGCAGTATTTT	CASSVSGAGGLADTQYF
NA	NA	TRBV7-9	TRBJ2-5	TGTGCCAGCAGCAGCTCAGCGTACCAAGAGACCCAGTACTTC	CASSSSAYQETQYF
NA	TRBD1	TRBV19	TRBJ1-5	TGTGCCAGTAGTATTGGACAGGGGCAGCCCCAGCATTTT	CASSIGQGQPQHF
NA	NA	TRBV7-9	TRBJ2-4	TGTGCCAGCAGCGCCGACAGCTTAGCCAAAAACATTCAGTACTTC	CASSADSLAKNIQYF
NA	TRBD1	TRBV6-5	TRBJ2-2	TGTGCCAGCAGAGGACAGGGCGCGATTACCGGGGAGCTGTTTTTT	CASRGQGAITGELFF
NA	NA	TRBV18	TRBJ1-5	TGTGCCAGCTCACCCATTGGGCTTGCGGGGGCGAGCAATCAGCCCCAGCATTTT	CASSPIGLAGASNQPQHF
NA	NA	TRBV4-2	TRBJ2-1	TGTGCCAGCAGCCCCTCCGGGACTGGGGTGGGGGGTGAGCAGTTCTTC	CASSPSGTGVGGEQFF
NA	NA	TRBV9	TRBJ2-1	TGTGCCAGCAGCGTAGGTCCGGGAAGGAGCTCCTACAATGAGCAGTTCTTC	CASSVGPGRSSYNEQFF
few	NA	TRBV5-1	TRBJ2-7	TGCGCCAGCAGCCCCGGACAGAGCCCCCAGCCCTACGAGCAGTACTTC	CASSPGQSPQPYEQYF
NA	NA	TRBV3-1/TRBV3-2	TRBJ2-3	TGTGCCAGCAGCCCTCTTACGGGGGTGCGTCTGACAGATACGCAGTATTTT	CASSPLTGVRLTDTQYF
once	NA	TRBV6-5	TRBJ1-6	TGTGCCAGCAGTTACCGAGGACAAGTGAATTCACCCCTCCACTTT	CASSYRGQVNSPLHF
NA	TRBD1	TRBV5-1	TRBJ1-2	TGCGCCAGCAGCCTGGACGGCGGACAGGGTACCTATGGCTACACCTTC	CASSLDGGQGTYGYTF
NA	NA	TRBV9	TRBJ2-3	TGTGCCAGCAGTGGCGGGGCTTTCGGTCAAAATACGCAGTATTTT	CASSGGAFGQNTQYF
NA	NA	TRBV19	TRBJ2-1	TGTGCCAGTAGTAAGATAGCATCCGGCTACAATGAGCAGTTCTTC	CASSKIASGYNEQFF
NA	TRBD2	TRBV5-6	TRBJ2-5	TGTGCCAGCAGCGGGAGGCGGGGGGGGAAAGAGACCCAGTACTTC	CASSGRRGGKETQYF
once	NA	TRBV15	TRBJ2-2	TGTGCCACCAGGCCCGGGACTGCCGGGGAGCTGTTTTTT	CATRPGTAGELFF
NA	TRBD1	TRBV9	TRBJ1-3	TGTGCCAGCAGCGTGAAGGGGGCCTCTGGAAACACCATATATTTT	CASSVKGASGNTIYF
NA	NA	TRBV28	TRBJ1-1	TGTGCCAGCAGTTTCTCTCTTGGGGGGGCTTACACTGAAGCTTTCTTT	CASSFSLGGAYTEAFF
NA	NA	TRBV11-3	TRBJ2-2	TGTGCCAGCAGCTTAGTCGGTTCGTCCGGGGAGCTGTTTTTT	CASSLVGSSGELFF
NA	NA	TRBV7-8	TRBJ1-4	TGTGCCAGCAGCTTGACAGAAGCTAATGAAAAACTGTTTTTT	CASSLTEANEKLFF
NA	NA	TRBV6-4	TRBJ1-6	TGTGCCAGCAGGCTCAGGGAAGGGAATTCACCCCTCCACTTT	CASRLREGNSPLHF
once	NA	TRBV27	TRBJ2-3	TGTGCCAGCAGTTTGAGCGGAGGCACAGATACGCAGTATTTT	CASSLSGGTDTQYF
once	NA	TRBV5-1	TRBJ1-1	TGCGCCAGCAGCCCCGGACACAGAGTTACGAGGCTAAACACTGAAGCTTTCTTT	CASSPGHRVTRLNTEAFF
NA	NA	TRBV7-9	TRBJ1-2	TGTGCCAGCAGCTTAGTCCAGGGCGGCTACACCTTC	CASSLVQGGYTF
NA	TRBD1	TRBV30	TRBJ1-5	TGTGCCTGGAGTGTAGCGGACAGGAACAATCAGCCCCAGCATTTT	CAWSVADRNNQPQHF
NA	NA	TRBV7-9	TRBJ2-7	TGTGCCAGCAGCCGAGAGGGTGCTGCCTACGAGCAGTACTTC	CASSREGAAYEQYF
NA	NA	TRBV9	TRBJ2-1	TGTGCCAGCAGCGTAACCCTGGGGCAGTATGAGCAGTTCTTC	CASSVTLGQYEQFF
NA	NA	TRBV24-1	TRBJ1-5	TGTGCCACCAGTTTGGTCGCAGTTAGCAATCAGCCCCAGCATTTT	CATSLVAVSNQPQHF
once	NA	TRBV5-6	TRBJ1-2	TGTGCCAGCAGCCCACCAGACAGGTACTATGGCTACACCTTC	CASSPPDRYYGYTF
NA	TRBD1	TRBV5-6	TRBJ1-1	TGTGCCACCACGACAGGGATCAACACTGAAGCTTTCTTT	CATTTGINTEAFF
NA	TRBD1	TRBV25-1	TRBJ1-1	TGTGCCAGCAGTCATCGCCTGACAGGGGGCAACACTGAAGCTTTCTTT	CASSHRLTGGNTEAFF
NA	NA	TRBV20-1	TRBJ2-3	TGCAGTGCTAGTCTAAGGCAGGGTCCCACAGATACGCAGTATTTT	CSASLRQGPTDTQYF
NA	TRBD2	TRBV28	TRBJ2-5	TGTGCCAGCAGCTCGCTAGCGGGAGTGAGGGAGACCCAGTACTTC	CASSSLAGVRETQYF